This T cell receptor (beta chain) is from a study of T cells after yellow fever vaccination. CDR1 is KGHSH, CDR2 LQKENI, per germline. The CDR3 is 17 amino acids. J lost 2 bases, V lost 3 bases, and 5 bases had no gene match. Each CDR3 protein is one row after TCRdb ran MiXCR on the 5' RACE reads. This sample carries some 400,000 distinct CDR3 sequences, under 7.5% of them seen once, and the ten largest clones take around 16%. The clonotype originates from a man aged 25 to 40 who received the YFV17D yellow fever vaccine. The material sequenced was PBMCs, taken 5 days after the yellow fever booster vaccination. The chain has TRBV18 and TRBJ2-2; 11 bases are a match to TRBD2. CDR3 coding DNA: TGTGCCAGCTCACCGTGGGGGACTAGCGGAAACACCGGGGAGCTGTTTTTT. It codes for CASSPWGTSGNTGELFF.